Sequencing of this T cell receptor beta chain was carried out in a study of blood T cell repertoires in COVID-19 (dated by TCRdb to 2020 to 2022). Background for the entire study: Collaborator samples came from the United States, Italy and Spain and covered acute and convalescent phases of COVID-19. The material from the prospective study consisted of cDNA or gDNA derived from T cells, B-cell-depleted T cells, or PBMCs. Deeply sampled blood TCRbeta repertoires from subjects exposed to, actively infected with, or recovered from COVID-19 were included in the dataset. The repertoires were released in a freely available public database intended as a resource for research on the immune response to SARS-CoV-2. The samples were drawn from the first 160 participants of the ongoing ImmuneRACE study and from under 1,500 subjects provided by 6 global collaborators. A de-identified subject ID, COVID-19 status, age in years and sex were almost always included in the sample metadata. Where available, HLA class I and class II types were taken from metadata supplied by the sample provider and were not determined by assay-based typing. The study at large found these results: The quantity of clinical and demographic metadata differed by source and by participant and was supplied without curation.

Points on this clone: It has no known antigen specificity. Per-nucleotide qualities are absent, and no much larger clonotype sits a single base away.

TCRbeta CDR3 regions were amplified from genomic DNA using the immunoSEQ Assay, a bias-controlled multiplex PCR. In the authors' own workflow: The number of nucleated cells in each sample was estimated from the amplification of reference gene primers within the assay. Sequence reads were collapsed and filtered to measure the absolute abundance of every unique TCRbeta CDR3 rearrangement. For each sample, productive Simpson clonality was calculated by taking the square root of Simpson's diversity index across productive rearrangements. Sourced from immuneACCESS, this table was stored by TCRdb with only in-frame sequences that have V and J called. A share of the clones is absent; for the studies checked, an unresolved V gene accounts for under half, and the remainder has no known explanation. That table furnishes V, J and clone size, whereas the DNA furnished D and trimming. The sample includes roughly 180,000 clones, with around 86% observed a single time. The ten biggest clones cover roughly 8.6% of the sample.

Each collaborating institution followed its own protocols to collect whole blood in K2EDTA tubes. For TCRbeta analysis, collaborator samples were shipped as frozen whole blood, as isolated PBMCs, or as DNA extracted from either sample type. Clipping removes 1 base from V and 1 base from J, with 12 as the unmatched junction base count. The CDR3 runs 19 amino acids, cysteine and phenylalanine included. CDR3 DNA is the only sequence kept; it has 57 bases, read in frame from the first base. The germline V gene (reference sequence) supplies CDR1 LGHDT and CDR2 YNNKEL. Recombination linked TRBV3-1 (or the pseudogene TRBV3-2) to TRBJ1-3; 8 bases in the junction line up with TRBD1. Sequences were obtained from peripheral blood. The receptor comes from a man aged 55 to 70 with acute or convalescent COVID-19. In nucleotide form, the sequence is TGTGCCAGCAGCCAAGTTCCGGCGGCAGGGGGCTTTTCTGGAAACACCATATATTTT. It translates to CASSQVPAAGGFSGNTIYF.